These 8 T cell receptor beta chains came from one sample sequenced in a study of cytomegalovirus exposure and HLA in healthy donors. This PCR relied on a set of 60 Vbeta primers and 13 Jbeta primers. Generated by immunoSEQ multiplex PCR, the TCRdb table keeps only in-frame clones and is missing some. In the table there are some 210,000 clones, 60% to 80% of which are singletons. The sample was PBMCs. The receptor source for this set is a woman aged 25-40 years in good health and CMV-seropositive.

Only one count was recorded for this clone. CDR3 nucleotides: TGCGCCAGCAGCTTGGCCTTGGGGGGGTACCAAGAGACCCAGTACTTC. Its translation: CASSLALGGYQETQYF. The chain uses TRBV5-1 and TRBJ2-5; TRBD2 matches at 7 bases. The CDR3 length is 16 residues. The germline CDR1 and CDR2 sequences are SGHRS and YFSETQ. The trim removed 0 bases at V and 0 bases at J, leaving 5 bases unmatched.

The rearrangement joins TRBV6-5 to TRBJ2-1; D uncertain. V lost 2 bases to trimming and J lost 2 bases, with 7 bases between them. Germline CDR1 MNHEY, CDR2 SVGAGI. This CDR3 contains 14 residues. The CDR3 DNA is TGTGCCAGCAGTTACACAGCTACCTACAATGAGCAGTTCTTC. It is translated as CASSYTATYNEQFF.

V gene TRBV7-9 combines with J gene TRBJ2-3; tentatively, D is TRBD2 (5 bases). The germline V gene has CDR1 SEHNR and CDR2 FQNEAQ (reference sequence). The ends were cut back, 5 bases at V and 2 bases at J, with 8 bases in the middle. This CDR3 region has 13 residues. The CDR3 protein is CASSPTTTDTQYF. DNA for the CDR3: TGTGCCAGCAGCCCGACTACCACAGATACGCAGTATTTT.

This clone was recorded once. The chain recombines TRBV4-2 with TRBJ2-2; D uncertain. Germline CDR1 reads LGHNA; CDR2 reads YNFKEQ. The CDR3 loop spans 14 amino acids. Trimming shortened V by 8 bases and J by 2 bases, and 12 bases separated the two germline ends. The CDR3 DNA reads TGTGCCAGCGGCAGCGACCGAAACACCGGGGAGCTGTTTTTT. Amino acid sequence: CASGSDRNTGELFF.

The V call is TRBV10-3, the J call TRBJ1-2; 8 bases align to TRBD1. CDR1 is ENHRY and CDR2 is SYGVKD in the germline V gene. After removal of 7 bases from V and 7 bases from J, the junction contained 8 bases not matched to a gene. The CDR3 sequence is 13 residues long. CDR3 DNA sequence: TGTGCCATCACCACGACAGGGGTGATTGGCTACACCTTC. Translated: CAITTTGVIGYTF.

This clone has just one count. The chain is built from TRBV7-9 and TRBJ1-1, with D uncertain. This CDR3 contains 12 residues. Germline assignment: CDR1 SEHNR and CDR2 FQNEAQ (reference sequence). Trimming stripped 5 bases from V and 11 bases from J, with 15 bases between. This CDR3 reads CASSPDYSRAFF. CDR3 DNA sequence: TGTGCCAGCAGCCCTGACTATTCTCGGGCTTTCTTT.

This clone showed up just once. This chain joins TRBV6-1 and TRBJ2-7; 8 bases fit TRBD2. Germline CDR1 and CDR2: MNHNS and SASEGT. The CDR3 is made up of 15 amino acids. V was pared by 7 bases and J by 2 bases, with 10 bases of the junction left unmatched. The DNA of the CDR3 is TGTGCCAGCACTACGACGGGACTAGACCCCTACGAGCAGTACTTC. Translated, it gives CASTTTGLDPYEQYF.

This clone was found once. CDR3 region: CASSSIWDRLADTQYF. CDR3 sequence (DNA): TGTGCCAGCAGCAGCATATGGGACAGATTAGCAGATACGCAGTATTTT. The chain has TRBV21-1 and TRBJ2-3; TRBD1 is taken as the D call from the table, unchecked against the DNA. TRBV21-1 is a pseudogene segment. The CDR3 covers 16 residues.